This TCR beta chain was identified in a study of cytomegalovirus exposure and HLA in healthy donors. The primer mix had 60 Vbeta and 13 Jbeta primers. TCRdb's table, derived via immunoSEQ multiplex PCR, lists solely in-frame clones and lacks some. Of roughly 150,000 clones listed, over 65% were seen once; the top ten hold around 2.5%. The CDR3 totals 15 residues. Trimming removed 5 bases from V and 6 bases from J, with 17 bases in between. Germline CDR1 is MNHEY and CDR2 is SMNVEV (reference sequence). Broader study findings: Versus the approximately 700-donor mean, an Asian-associated ancestry cluster reportedly showed fewer N-insertions in a later analysis. A list of 164 TCR beta chains associated with cytomegalovirus was given. The majority of TCR sequences were rare, yet some public TCRs appeared in many donors.

This clone was seen only a few times. Its antigen remains unknown. The source is a male donor in good health and CMV-seronegative. The sample was PBMCs. The chain carries TRBV27 and TRBJ2-1, with D possibly TRBD2 on 5 matching bases. CDR3 sequence (DNA): TGTGCCAGCAGTCTACCAGGTAGTCGGGGCAATGAGCAGTTCTTC. Its translation is CASSLPGSRGNEQFF.